This T cell receptor beta chain was identified in a study of metastatic and nonmetastatic thyroid tumors. Thyroid surgery took place with no prior treatment in any patient. Using MiXCR, TCRdb reanalyzed the PCR reads. Altogether tens of thousands of clones are present, under 15% being singletons, with the ten largest covering 8.5% to 10%. This clone occurred many times. CDR1 is DFQATT, CDR2 SNEGSKA, per germline (reference sequence). Trimming took off 5 bases at V and 1 base at J, with 11 bases between the two ends. The CDR3 is made up of 13 amino acids. The chain is built from TRBV20-1 and TRBJ1-1, with D perhaps matching TRBD1 (6 bases). The receptor comes from a female donor with papillary thyroid cancer or a benign thyroid nodule (not recorded which). Some clones in this sample may be carry-over from other donors' samples. The specimen sequenced was tumor tissue. This CDR3 reads CSAPRTANTEAFF. CDR3 in DNA: TGCAGTGCTCCTCGGACAGCGAACACTGAAGCTTTCTTT.